One T cell receptor beta chain is described in this entry. Antigen: not known. The sample comes from a study of shared clonotypes between healthy human individuals. Whole-study results and caveats: An expected dependence of interdonor clonotype sharing on sequencing depth was noted.

CDR3 length: 13 amino acids. The V end lost 3 bases, the J end lost 3 bases, and 9 bases lay between the germline ends. Germline lookup yields CDR1 SGHRS and CDR2 YFSETQ. Deep-level assay runs were performed. DNA at about 200 ng, 25,000 to 35,000 T cell genomes, went into sorted-subset replicate PCRs. Here immunoSEQ multiplex PCR was the method, and the copy in TCRdb shows in-frame clones only, minus some. This sample has under 600,000 clones; less than 98% occur once, and the top ten carry less than 0.065%. The V call is TRBV5-1, the J call TRBJ1-1; a possible D gene is TRBD1 (5 bases). Sequencing used naive CD4+ T cells sorted from blood. Subset given: CD45RA+ positively selected. The receptor was derived from a woman aged 30 to 39 in good health. The CDR3 sequence is CASSYRGDTEAFF. The CDR3 DNA reads as TGCGCCAGCAGCTATAGAGGGGACACTGAAGCTTTCTTT.